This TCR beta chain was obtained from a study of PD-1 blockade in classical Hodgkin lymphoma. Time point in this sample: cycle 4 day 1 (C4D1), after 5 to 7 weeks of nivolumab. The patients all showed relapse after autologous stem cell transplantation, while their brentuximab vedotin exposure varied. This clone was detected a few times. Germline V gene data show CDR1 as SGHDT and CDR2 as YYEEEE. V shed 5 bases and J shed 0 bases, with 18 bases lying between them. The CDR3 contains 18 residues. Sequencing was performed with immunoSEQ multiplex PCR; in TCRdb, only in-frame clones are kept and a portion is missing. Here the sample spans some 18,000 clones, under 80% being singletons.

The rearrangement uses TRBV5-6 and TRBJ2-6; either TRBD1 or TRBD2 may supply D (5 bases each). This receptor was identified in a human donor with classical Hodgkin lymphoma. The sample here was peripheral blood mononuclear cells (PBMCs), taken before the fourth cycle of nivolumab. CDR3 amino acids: CASRSGPNLLSGANVLTF. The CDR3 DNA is TGTGCCAGCAGGTCGGGACCTAACCTACTCTCTGGGGCCAACGTCCTGACTTTC.